This T cell receptor beta chain stems from a study of T cell responses to AZD1222 COVID-19 vaccine. To note about this clone: What it binds is not known.

Per the germline V gene, CDR1 is SGHTA and CDR2 is FQGNSA. V was trimmed by 4 bases and J by 3 bases, leaving 12 bases between them. The CDR3 extends over 15 amino acids. Repertoires were generated with immunoSEQ multiplex PCR, while TCRdb's copy carries only in-frame clones and drops some. The repertoire has about 86,000 clones, 88% of them found once; the top ten carry under 6.5%. Study-wide points: With two AZD1222 doses given, Spike-specific TCR breadth and depth both rose. AZD1222 recipients seropositive at baseline numbered only 5 or 6. Vaccine-associated CD4 TCRs spanned spike, dominant at 160-218 and 743-854. Females outnumbered males among donors, who were mostly white British; clonal diversity was possibly underestimated.

This clonotype was obtained from an adult in good health. Sequenced material: peripheral blood, taken on day 0 of AZD1222 vaccination. The V and J genes are TRBV7-2 and TRBJ1-4; D unresolved. The CDR3 nucleotides read TGTGCCAGCAGCTCAAACGCGGTAGCTAATGAAAAACTGTTTTTT. It codes for CASSSNAVANEKLFF.